A single sample gave rise to the 23 T cell receptor beta chains below, sequenced in a study of T cells after yellow fever vaccination. TCRdb reprocessed the 5' RACE reads with MiXCR, giving one entry per CDR3 protein. The sample holds roughly 330,000 distinct CDR3 sequences, roughly 7% seen once. Material: PBMCs, obtained approximately 47 days after the first yellow fever vaccination. The receptors shown here come from a man between 18 and 35 years old who received the YFV17D yellow fever vaccine.

This clonotype was observed a few times. The V gene is TRBV30, the J gene TRBJ2-5; 8 bases are shared with TRBD1. The V gene's germline CDR1 is GTSNPN and CDR2 SVGIG (reference sequence). The junction had 7 bases not matched to a gene; V was cut back by 2 bases and J by 5 bases. The length of the CDR3 is 14 residues. The CDR3 loop is CAWSKGQGWETQYF. The CDR3 nucleotides read TGTGCCTGGAGTAAAGGACAGGGATGGGAGACCCAGTACTTC.

This clonotype was observed at least ten times. V usage is TRBV7-8 and J usage is TRBJ2-3, with D possibly being TRBD1 or TRBD2 (6 bases each). Germline values: CDR1 SGHVS, CDR2 FQNEAQ. The ends were cut back, 2 bases at V and 4 bases at J, with 13 bases in the middle. The CDR3 sequence is 15 residues long. DNA for the CDR3: TGTGCCAGCAGCTTATCCCCCGGGGGCCCAGATACGCAGTATTTT. This gives the protein CASSLSPGGPDTQYF.

The chain has TRBV19 and TRBJ1-3, with no clear D. The CDR3 spans 15 residues. The V end was cut by 6 bases, the J end by 4 bases, with 16 bases between. Germline V CDR1 and CDR2: LNHDA, SQIVND (reference sequence). The CDR3 protein is CASSPYLGDGNTIYF. CDR3 DNA sequence: TGTGCCAGTAGCCCTTATTTGGGTGACGGAAACACCATATATTTT.

This clonotype was observed a few times. This chain links TRBV5-5 with TRBJ2-7, with D perhaps given as TRBD1 or TRBD2 (5 bases each). The length of the CDR3 is 14 residues. CDR1 SGHKS and CDR2 YYEKEE come from the germline V gene (reference sequence). V dropped 3 bases and J dropped 6 bases, with 16 bases sitting between them. CDR3: CASSWGTSSGEQYV. The CDR3 DNA is TGTGCCAGCAGCTGGGGCACTAGTTCTGGCGAGCAGTACGTC.

J is TRBJ1-3 and V is TRBV2; no definite D call. Germline V gene lookup returns CDR1 SNHLY and CDR2 FYNNEI. The ends were cut back, 5 bases at V and 3 bases at J, with 8 bases in the middle. The CDR3 runs 13 residues. The CDR3 region has the DNA TGTGCCAGCAGTATGAGCCATGGAAACACCATATATTTT. It translates to CASSMSHGNTIYF.

This clonotype was counted ten times or more. The chain joins TRBV7-9 to TRBJ2-2; 7 bases are a match to TRBD1. Losses at the gene ends were 5 bases for V and 6 bases for J; bases not matched to a gene: 3. This CDR3 is built from 13 residues. Germline-derived CDR1 and CDR2 are SEHNR and FQNEAQ (reference sequence). CDR3 sequence: CASSHDRAGELFF. The CDR3 DNA reads as TGTGCCAGCAGCCACGACAGGGCCGGGGAGCTGTTTTTT.

This clonotype was observed at least ten times. The genes are TRBV7-2 and TRBJ2-3; no firm D call. The V gene lost 5 bases and the J gene lost 5 bases, with 14 bases spanning the gap. The CDR3 loop spans 14 amino acids. The germline V gene has CDR1 SGHTA and CDR2 FQGNSA. The CDR3 nucleotides are TGTGCCAGCAGCCGAGACGGGCCCCTAGATACGCAGTATTTT. Translating gives CASSRDGPLDTQYF.

J is TRBJ2-3 and V is TRBV6-5, with D possibly being TRBD2 (5 bases). CDR1 is MNHEY and CDR2 is SVGAGI in the germline V gene. Trimming pared 2 bases from V and 4 bases from J, leaving 13 bases between. The CDR3 length is 15 residues. The CDR3 DNA is TGTGCCAGCAGTTACCCTCTAAAACTAGCAGATACGCAGTATTTT. Protein sequence: CASSYPLKLADTQYF.

This clonotype was observed many times. The junction departs from the called germline gene at one end, perhaps through a read error. The chain employs TRBV6-5 and TRBJ1-1; tentatively, D is TRBD1 (5 bases). CDR3 length: 14 amino acids. The germline V gene has CDR1 MNHEY and CDR2 SVGAGI. CDR3 DNA sequence: TGTGCCAGCAGTTCCCCGGGGGTGAAGACTGAAGCTTTCTTT. Protein product: CASSSPGVKTEAFF.

This clonotype was seen many times. The chain has TRBV5-1 and TRBJ2-3; D perhaps matches TRBD2 (5 bases). The CDR3 has 14 residues. The V gene's germline CDR1 is SGHRS and CDR2 YFSETQ. V was shortened by 7 bases and J by 2 bases, with 14 bases between the two germline ends. The CDR3 here is CASGSASFTDTQYF. CDR3 DNA sequence: TGCGCCAGCGGTTCGGCTAGCTTCACAGATACGCAGTATTTT. Looking up the rest from reference TRBV5-1 and TRBJ2-3 gives the full variable domain: KAGVTQTPRYLIKTRGQQVTLSCSPISGHRSVSWYQQTPGQGLQFLFEYFSETQRNKGNFPGRFSGRQFSNSRSEMNVSTLELGDSALYLCASGSASFTDTQYFGPGTRLTVL.

This chain links TRBV5-6 with TRBJ2-1; the D is unclear. Germline CDR1 reads SGHDT; CDR2 reads YYEEEE. This CDR3 has 14 amino acids. V was trimmed by 7 bases and J by 5 bases, leaving 16 bases between them. The CDR3 DNA reads as TGTGCCAGCGGCCCCGAGGTCCTGCACAATGAGCAGTTCTTC. Translation: CASGPEVLHNEQFF.

This clonotype has only a few counts. This chain uses TRBV29-1 with TRBJ2-4; maybe TRBD2 (7 bases). The CDR3 length is 16 residues. V lost 6 bases and J 2 bases, leaving 20 bases between the germline ends. CDR1 is SQVTM, CDR2 ANQGSEA, per germline. The CDR3: CSVVVAGAHTKNIQYF. As DNA, the CDR3 is TGCAGCGTCGTAGTGGCGGGGGCGCATACCAAAAACATTCAGTACTTC. The whole variable domain, filled in from reference TRBV29-1 and TRBJ2-4, reads SAVISQKPSRDICQRGTSLTIQCQVDSQVTMMFWYRQQPGQSLTLIATANQGSEATYESGFVIDKFPISRPNLTFSTLTVSNMSPEDSSIYLCSVVVAGAHTKNIQYFGAGTRLSVL.

This clonotype appeared a few times. The genes are TRBV12-3 or TRBV12-4 and TRBJ2-3, with TRBD1 matching over 10 bases. CDR3 length equals 13 residues. V gave up 8 bases and J gave up 5 bases; unmatched junction bases: 4. The CDR3 DNA reads as TGTGCCAGCCGGACAGGGGGTAGAGATACGCAGTATTTT. This codes for CASRTGGRDTQYF.

The J gene is TRBJ1-1, the V gene TRBV28, with 7 bases aligning to TRBD1. Germline V CDR1 and CDR2: MDHEN, SYDVKM. Trimming cost V 6 bases and J 8 bases; bases outside gene matches: 6. CDR3 size: 12 residues. This CDR3 reads CASSRDRAEAFF. The CDR3 coding sequence is TGTGCCAGCAGCAGAGACAGGGCGGAAGCTTTCTTT.

This clonotype was counted between two and nine times. CDR3 residues: CASSLSQAEKLFF. The CDR3, as DNA: TGTGCCAGCAGCTTGAGTCAGGCTGAAAAACTGTTTTTT. The chain joins TRBV7-2 to TRBJ1-4; D gene ambiguous. V was shortened by 3 bases and J by 7 bases, with 9 bases between the two germline ends. The germline V gene has CDR1 SGHTA and CDR2 FQGNSA. This CDR3 has 13 residues.

This clonotype has only a few counts. The chain employs TRBV6-5 and TRBJ1-1; weak D call: TRBD1 (6 bases). Germline V gene data show CDR1 as MNHEY and CDR2 as SVGAGI. The CDR3 consists of 13 residues. V was clipped by 4 bases and J by 11 bases, with 17 bases between them. The CDR3 loop is CASSWGPEGTAFF. Written as DNA, the CDR3 is TGTGCCAGCAGTTGGGGGCCAGAAGGAACGGCTTTCTTT.

Ten or more counts support this clonotype. J is TRBJ2-5 and V is TRBV11-1, with D perhaps matching TRBD1 (6 bases). Looked up from germline, CDR1 is SGHAT and CDR2 is FQDESV (reference sequence). V lost 1 base and J lost 1, with 19 bases in between. The length of the CDR3 is 18 residues. In DNA, the CDR3 is TGTGCCAGCAGCTTAGTAACTTTCGGGACAACCGCCCAAGAGACCCAGTACTTC. Translating it yields CASSLVTFGTTAQETQYF.

This clonotype occurred a few times. The genes are TRBV5-1 and TRBJ2-7; D not certain. Germline CDR1 is SGHRS and CDR2 is YFSETQ. Deletions cut 6 bases from V and 4 bases from J, with 8 bases between. The CDR3 totals 11 residues. The CDR3 coding sequence is TGCGCCAGCAATCCAACTTACGAGCAGTACGTC. Protein product: CASNPTYEQYV.

This chain connects TRBV27 to TRBJ2-7; 8 bases are shared with TRBD2. The CDR3 is 15 amino acids. Germline assignment: CDR1 MNHEY and CDR2 SMNVEV (reference sequence). V was clipped by 6 bases and J by 3 bases; unmatched bases: 10. The CDR3 DNA reads as TGTGCCAGCAGCGACCCCGGGACTAGGGGCTACGAGCAGTACTTC. Translation: CASSDPGTRGYEQYF.

The rearrangement uses TRBV7-3 and TRBJ2-1; D is ambiguous. The CDR3 runs 14 residues. The germline V gene encodes CDR1 SGHTA and CDR2 FQGTGA. Trimming shortened V by 5 bases and J by 5 bases, and 13 bases separated the two germline ends. The CDR3 DNA sequence: TGTGCCAGCAGCAGCGACCGGCTGGACAATGAGCAGTTCTTC. Protein product: CASSSDRLDNEQFF.

This clonotype has only a few counts. The V call is TRBV12-5, the J call TRBJ2-5; tentatively, D is TRBD1 (6 bases). CDR1 is LGHNT and CDR2 is FRNRAP in the germline V gene. CDR3 length equals 16 residues. V lost 5 bases, J lost 5 bases, and 21 bases lay in between. This CDR3 reads CASGPRGRGSEETQYF. DNA for the CDR3: TGTGCTAGTGGTCCAAGGGGCAGGGGATCGGAGGAGACCCAGTACTTC. Variable domain in full (rest from reference TRBV12-5 and TRBJ2-5): DARVTQTPRHKVTEMGQEVTMRCQPILGHNTVFWYRQTMMQGLELLAYFRNRAPLDDSGMPKDRFSAEMPDATLATLKIQPSEPRDSAVYFCASGPRGRGSEETQYFGPGTRLLVL.

The rearrangement uses TRBV7-6 and TRBJ2-3; D is possibly TRBD1 or TRBD2 (5 bases each). Per the germline V gene, CDR1 is SGHVS and CDR2 is FNYEAQ. The CDR3 length is 14 residues. Trimming took off 6 bases at V and 2 bases at J, with 12 bases between the two ends. The CDR3 is CASSLGVHTDTQYF. In nucleotides, the CDR3 is TGTGCCAGCAGTTTGGGGGTCCACACAGATACGCAGTATTTT.

CDR3 loop: CASSLGRGVYEQYF. The CDR3 bases are TGTGCCAGCAGTTTGGGTAGGGGCGTCTACGAGCAGTACTTC. The chain has TRBV12-3 or TRBV12-4 and TRBJ2-7; D may be TRBD1 (5 bases). Deletions cut 3 bases from V and 3 bases from J, with 12 bases between. The CDR3 extends over 14 amino acids.